A selection of T cell receptor beta chains follows, all from one sample in a study of OX40 agonist ivuxolimab in advanced cancers. Sequencing used immunoSEQ multiplex PCR; TCRdb keeps in-frame clones, though not all of them. Here the sample spans roughly 67,000 clones, more than 70% being singletons. Sequenced material: CD4+ or CD8+ T cells sorted from blood, taken in a trial of the OX40 agonist ivuxolimab. The receptors originated from an adult with an advanced solid tumor such as melanoma, head and neck, liver or kidney cancer. The CDR3 runs from the conserved cysteine through the conserved F or W. Fields, in order: V gene, clone size, J gene, D gene, CDR3 protein, CDR3 DNA. D genes are given only for firm matches. Clone size is shown for a subset of rows, as once, few, many or a class of expanded clone.

TRBV19	-	TRBJ2-7	-	CASSSTGISYEQYF	TGTGCCAGTAGCTCCACAGGGATCTCCTACGAGCAGTACTTC
TRBV2	-	TRBJ2-4	TRBD1	CASSDARGTNIQYF	TGTGCCAGCAGTGATGCCAGGGGGACAAACATTCAGTACTTC
TRBV9	-	TRBJ2-1	TRBD2	CASSPQTGLVGLEQFF	TGTGCCAGCAGCCCTCAGACGGGACTAGTGGGTCTTGAGCAGTTCTTC
TRBV7-9	-	TRBJ1-2	TRBD1	CASSQGQDGYTF	TGTGCCAGCAGCCAAGGACAGGATGGCTACACCTTC
TRBV18	-	TRBJ1-4	-	CASSLFMGEKLFF	TGTGCCAGCTCACTATTCATGGGTGAAAAACTGTTTTTT
TRBV19	-	TRBJ2-7	-	CASKRSSDAATYEQYF	TGTGCCAGTAAGCGGTCCTCAGACGCGGCGACCTACGAGCAGTACTTC
TRBV7-9	-	TRBJ1-2	TRBD1	CASSSGTGIGGYTF	TGTGCCAGCAGCTCCGGGACAGGGATTGGAGGCTACACCTTC
TRBV18	few	TRBJ1-5	-	CASSPPGGSGQPQHF	TGTGCCAGCTCACCACCTGGAGGGTCGGGCCAGCCCCAGCATTTT
TRBV5-1	-	TRBJ2-1	TRBD2	CASSLTGTSGKGGEQFF	TGCGCCAGCAGCTTAACCGGGACTAGCGGGAAGGGCGGTGAGCAGTTCTTC
TRBV11-3	once	TRBJ2-1	TRBD2	CASSLETSAYNEQFF	TGTGCCAGCAGCTTAGAGACTAGCGCCTACAACGAGCAGTTCTTC
TRBV5-4	-	TRBJ2-7	-	CASSFGGGGSSYEQYF	TGTGCCAGCAGCTTTGGAGGGGGAGGAAGCTCCTACGAGCAGTACTTC
TRBV5-4	-	TRBJ1-1	-	CASSPEPQGDTEAFF	TGTGCCAGCAGCCCCGAGCCACAGGGAGACACTGAAGCTTTCTTT
TRBV2	few	TRBJ1-2	TRBD1	CASSRQGGGYTF	TGTGCCAGCAGCAGACAGGGGGGAGGCTACACCTTC
TRBV19	-	TRBJ2-5	TRBD1	CASSTAGGQETQYF	TGTGCCAGTAGTACGGCAGGGGGCCAAGAGACCCAGTACTTC
TRBV18	few	TRBJ1-3	-	CASSTSGQGNTIYF	TGTGCCAGCTCAACGTCAGGACAGGGAAACACCATATATTTT
TRBV7-6	-	TRBJ2-7	-	CASSSRDGGSYEQYF	TGTGCCAGCAGCTCCCGGGACGGAGGCTCCTACGAGCAGTACTTC
TRBV5-1	-	TRBJ2-3	-	CASSLERNTDTQYF	TGCGCCAGCAGCTTGGAACGGAACACAGATACGCAGTATTTT
TRBV27	-	TRBJ2-5	-	CASSPGLGVTQYF	TGTGCCAGCAGTCCTGGGTTGGGTGTGACCCAGTACTTC
TRBV2	-	TRBJ1-4	-	CASSRAGDEKLFF	TGTGCCAGCAGTAGGGCAGGGGATGAAAAACTGTTTTTT
TRBV7-2	-	TRBJ1-5	-	CASSLGRYNQPQHF	TGTGCCAGCAGCTTAGGCAGGTACAATCAGCCCCAGCATTTT
TRBV27	-	TRBJ2-5	-	CASSFRGPQYRRETQYF	TGTGCCAGCAGTTTCCGGGGGCCACAATACCGACGAGAGACCCAGTACTTC
TRBV10-1	-	TRBJ1-5	-	CASSADSNQPQHF	TGCGCCAGCAGTGCGGATAGCAATCAGCCCCAGCATTTT
TRBV5-8	-	TRBJ2-3	-	CASTIVEERGYF	TGTGCCAGCACCATTGTCGAAGAGAGGGGGTATTTT
TRBV10-3	-	TRBJ1-5	TRBD1	CAISDPGTGHYQPQHF	TGTGCCATCAGTGACCCCGGGACAGGTCACTATCAGCCCCAGCATTTT
TRBV11-3	few	TRBJ1-2	-	CASSLEDGSYGYTF	TGTGCCAGCAGCTTAGAAGACGGTTCCTATGGCTACACCTTC
TRBV6-5	-	TRBJ2-7	TRBD1	CASSYSGTGEYEQYF	TGTGCCAGCAGTTACTCCGGGACAGGGGAATACGAGCAGTACTTC
TRBV7-9	-	TRBJ2-1	TRBD2	CASTTLGEGPSQQFF	TGTGCCAGCACCACCTTGGGGGAGGGCCCTTCCCAGCAGTTCTTC
TRBV5-1	once	TRBJ2-1	TRBD2	CASSLGAGGPSDEQFF	TGCGCCAGCAGCTTGGGGGCGGGAGGGCCCTCGGATGAGCAGTTCTTC